This entry describes one T cell receptor beta chain. Its antigen is unidentified. This sample was included in a study of OX40 agonist ivuxolimab in advanced cancers. CDR3 size: 15 residues. Germline CDR1 reads SGHVS; CDR2 reads FQNEAQ. V trimming: 3 bases; J trimming: 3 bases; junction bases outside the gene matches: 4. Points from the study as a whole: CD4+ T cells averaged fewer expanded clones than CD8+ T cells.

Some clones are missing from TCRdb's copy, which holds only in-frame ones; the method was immunoSEQ multiplex PCR. The sample contains about 66,000 clones, 87% of which appear only once. The material sequenced was CD4+ or CD8+ T cells sorted from blood, taken in a trial of the OX40 agonist ivuxolimab. This TCR was sampled from an adult with an advanced solid tumor such as melanoma, head and neck, liver or kidney cancer. The rearrangement links TRBV7-8 to TRBJ2-1, with 8 bases lining up with TRBD1. The DNA for the CDR3 is TGTGCCAGCAGCTTTCAGACAGGGGTCTACAATGAGCAGTTCTTC. It encodes CASSFQTGVYNEQFF.